A selection of T cell receptor beta chains follows, all from one sample in a study of blood T cells in healthy people across ages. TCRdb redid the calling of the 5' RACE reads with MiXCR, one entry per CDR3 protein. The sample has about 830,000 distinct CDR3 sequences; approximately 65% are singletons. The sequencing input was blood. These receptors originate from a man in his thirties or forties in good health. The conserved cysteine and the conserved F or W are not part of the CDR3 here.

TRBV20-1	TRBJ2-5	14	SALTGAMTLIETQY
TRBV10-3	TRBJ2-1	12	AIKREDGDNEQF
TRBV5-1	TRBJ2-5	15	ASSPYTLADHQETQY
TRBV6-5	TRBJ1-1	13	ASSYRGQMNTEAF
TRBV12-3/TRBV12-4	TRBJ2-3	13	ASSFPTGSTDTQY
TRBV2	TRBJ2-1	11	ASIGGGYNEQF
TRBV21-1	TRBJ1-6	15	ASSVYLGTGKNSPLH
TRBV4-2	TRBJ2-7	14	ASSPNTGDSSYEQY
TRBV9	TRBJ2-1	15	ASSVGSGGLGYNEQF
TRBV29-1	TRBJ2-1	12	SVPGQAWRDEQF